The rows below give T cell receptor beta chains drawn from one sample of a study of CD8 T cells in Susac syndrome. In TCRdb, the immunoSEQ multiplex PCR reads were re-called with MiXCR into one record per CDR3 protein. The sample consists of 120,000 or so distinct CDR3 sequences, roughly 93% of them appearing once. The sequencing input was CD4+ T cells from PBMCs. The receptors derive from a human donor with multiple sclerosis. The CDR3 runs from the conserved cysteine through the conserved F or W. The order of the fields is D gene, clone size, J gene, V gene, CDR3 DNA, CDR3 protein. The D gene is left open where the match is weak. A row's size may be missing; if present it is once, few, many or a size class.

d_call: TRBD2; clone_size: once; j_call: TRBJ2-3; v_call: TRBV30; cdr3_nt: TGTGCCTGGATGAATAGCGGGGGGGCGAAAAGGGAAACCACAGATACGCAGTATTTT; cdr3_aa: CAWMNSGGAKRETTDTQYF
d_call: NA; clone_size: NA; j_call: TRBJ1-2; v_call: TRBV4-3; cdr3_nt: TGCGCCAGCAGCCAAGATGTCAGGGGAAACTATGGCTACACCTTC; cdr3_aa: CASSQDVRGNYGYTF
d_call: TRBD1; clone_size: NA; j_call: TRBJ2-2; v_call: TRBV2; cdr3_nt: TGTGCCAGCAGTGAAGCGGGGGCAGGGGGTACCGGGGAGCTGTTTTTT; cdr3_aa: CASSEAGAGGTGELFF
d_call: NA; clone_size: NA; j_call: TRBJ1-2; v_call: TRBV20-1; cdr3_nt: TGCAGTGCCTCGGGAGGGAGCCATGGCTACACCTTC; cdr3_aa: CSASGGSHGYTF
d_call: NA; clone_size: NA; j_call: TRBJ2-7; v_call: TRBV10-3; cdr3_nt: TGTGCCATCAGCTCTCAGGGAGAGCAGTACTTC; cdr3_aa: CAISSQGEQYF
d_call: TRBD1; clone_size: NA; j_call: TRBJ2-4; v_call: TRBV25-1; cdr3_nt: TGTGCCAGCAGTGTCGCAGGGGGCGTAAGGAACATTCAGTACTTC; cdr3_aa: CASSVAGGVRNIQYF
d_call: TRBD1; clone_size: NA; j_call: TRBJ2-7; v_call: TRBV7-8; cdr3_nt: TGTGCCAGCAGCTTCCGGGACAGGTCCTACGAGCAGTACTTC; cdr3_aa: CASSFRDRSYEQYF
d_call: NA; clone_size: NA; j_call: TRBJ1-5; v_call: TRBV19; cdr3_nt: TGTGCCAGTAGTATTAGCGGGGACGGTGCCAATCAGCCCCAGCATTTT; cdr3_aa: CASSISGDGANQPQHF